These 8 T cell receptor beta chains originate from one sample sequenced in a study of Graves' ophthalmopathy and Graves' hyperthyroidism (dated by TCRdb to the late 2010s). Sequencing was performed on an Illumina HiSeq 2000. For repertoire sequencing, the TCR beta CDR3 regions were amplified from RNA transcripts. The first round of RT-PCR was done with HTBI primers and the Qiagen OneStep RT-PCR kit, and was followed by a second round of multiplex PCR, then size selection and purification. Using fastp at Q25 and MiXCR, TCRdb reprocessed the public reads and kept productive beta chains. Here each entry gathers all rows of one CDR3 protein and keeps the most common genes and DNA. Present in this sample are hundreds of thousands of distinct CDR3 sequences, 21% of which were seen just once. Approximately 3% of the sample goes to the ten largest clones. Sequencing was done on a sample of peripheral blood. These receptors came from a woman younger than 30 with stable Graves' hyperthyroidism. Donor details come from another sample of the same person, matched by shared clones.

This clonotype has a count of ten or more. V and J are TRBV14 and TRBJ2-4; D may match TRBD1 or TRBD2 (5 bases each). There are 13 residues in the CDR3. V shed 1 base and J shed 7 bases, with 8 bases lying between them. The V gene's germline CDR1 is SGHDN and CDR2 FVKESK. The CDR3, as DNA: TGTGCCAGCAGCCAAGCCGGGACGAACATTCAGTACTTC. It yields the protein CASSQAGTNIQYF. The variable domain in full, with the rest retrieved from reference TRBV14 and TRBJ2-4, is EAGVTQFPSHSVIEKGQTVTLRCDPISGHDNLYWYRRVMGKEIKFLLHFVKESKQDESGMPNNRFLAERTGGTYSTLKVQPAELEDSGVYFCASSQAGTNIQYFGAGTRLSVL.

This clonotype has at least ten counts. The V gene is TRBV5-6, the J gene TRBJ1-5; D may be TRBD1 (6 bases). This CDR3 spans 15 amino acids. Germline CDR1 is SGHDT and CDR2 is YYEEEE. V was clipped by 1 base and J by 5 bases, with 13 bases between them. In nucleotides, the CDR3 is TGTGCCAGCAGCTTGACGCAGGGGTTCGATCAGCCCCAGCATTTT. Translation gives CASSLTQGFDQPQHF. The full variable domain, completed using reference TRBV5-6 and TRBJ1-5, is DAGVTQSPTHLIKTRGQQVTLRCSPKSGHDTVSWYQQALGQGPQFIFQYYEEEERQRGNFPDRFSGHQFPNYSSELNVNALLLGDSALYLCASSLTQGFDQPQHFGDGTRLSIL.

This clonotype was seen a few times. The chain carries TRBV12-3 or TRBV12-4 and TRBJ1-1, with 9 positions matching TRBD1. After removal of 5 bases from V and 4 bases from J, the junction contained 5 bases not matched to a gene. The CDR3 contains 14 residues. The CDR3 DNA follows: TGTGCCAGCAGTCCCCGGACAGGGGCCACTGAAGCTTTCTTT. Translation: CASSPRTGATEAFF.

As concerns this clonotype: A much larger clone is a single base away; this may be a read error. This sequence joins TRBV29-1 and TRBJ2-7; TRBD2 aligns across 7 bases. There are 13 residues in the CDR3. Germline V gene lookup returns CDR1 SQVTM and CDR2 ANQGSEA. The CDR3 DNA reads TGCAGCACCAGGACTGGCGGGAGTTACGATCAGTACTTC. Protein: CSTRTGGSYDQYF.

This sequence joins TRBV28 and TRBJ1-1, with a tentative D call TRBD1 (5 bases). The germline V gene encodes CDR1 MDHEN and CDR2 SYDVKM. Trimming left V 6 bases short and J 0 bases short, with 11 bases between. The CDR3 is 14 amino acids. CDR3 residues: CASRPDRMNTEAFF. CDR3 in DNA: TGTGCCAGCAGGCCCGACAGAATGAACACTGAAGCTTTCTTT.

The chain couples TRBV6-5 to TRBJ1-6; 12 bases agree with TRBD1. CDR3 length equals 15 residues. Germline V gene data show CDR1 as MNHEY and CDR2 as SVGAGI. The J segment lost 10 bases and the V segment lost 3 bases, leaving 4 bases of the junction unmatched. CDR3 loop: CASSYGTGGNSPLHF. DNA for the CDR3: TGTGCCAGCAGTTATGGGACAGGGGGCAACTCACCCCTCCACTTT.

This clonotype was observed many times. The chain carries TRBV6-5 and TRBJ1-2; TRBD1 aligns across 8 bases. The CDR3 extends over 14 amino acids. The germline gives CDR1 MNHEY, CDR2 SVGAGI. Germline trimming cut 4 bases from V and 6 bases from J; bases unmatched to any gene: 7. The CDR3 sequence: CASSSWTGYNGYTF. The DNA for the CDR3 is TGTGCCAGCAGTTCATGGACAGGGTATAATGGCTACACCTTC.

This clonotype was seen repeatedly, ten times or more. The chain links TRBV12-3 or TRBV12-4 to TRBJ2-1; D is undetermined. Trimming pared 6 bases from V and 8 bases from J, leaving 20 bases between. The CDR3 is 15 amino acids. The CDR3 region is CASSKTSSALYEQFF. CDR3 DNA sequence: TGTGCCAGCAGCAAGACTTCATCAGCGTTGTATGAGCAGTTCTTC.